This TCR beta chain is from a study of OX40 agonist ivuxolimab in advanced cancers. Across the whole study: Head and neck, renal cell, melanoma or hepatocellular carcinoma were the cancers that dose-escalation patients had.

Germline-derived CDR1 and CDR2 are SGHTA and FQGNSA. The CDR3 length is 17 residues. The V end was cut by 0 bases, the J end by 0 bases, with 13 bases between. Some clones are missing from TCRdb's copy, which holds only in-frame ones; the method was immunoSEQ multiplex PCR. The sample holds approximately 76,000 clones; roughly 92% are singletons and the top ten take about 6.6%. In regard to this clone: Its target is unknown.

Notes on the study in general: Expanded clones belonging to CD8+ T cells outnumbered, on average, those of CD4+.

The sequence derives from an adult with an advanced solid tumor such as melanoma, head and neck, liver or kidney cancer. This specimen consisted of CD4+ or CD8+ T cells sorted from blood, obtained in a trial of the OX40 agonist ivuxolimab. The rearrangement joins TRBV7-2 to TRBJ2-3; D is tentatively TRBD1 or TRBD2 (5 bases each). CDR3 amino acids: CASSLAWGYSSTDTQYF. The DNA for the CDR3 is TGTGCCAGCAGCTTAGCGTGGGGGTACTCTAGCACAGATACGCAGTATTTT.